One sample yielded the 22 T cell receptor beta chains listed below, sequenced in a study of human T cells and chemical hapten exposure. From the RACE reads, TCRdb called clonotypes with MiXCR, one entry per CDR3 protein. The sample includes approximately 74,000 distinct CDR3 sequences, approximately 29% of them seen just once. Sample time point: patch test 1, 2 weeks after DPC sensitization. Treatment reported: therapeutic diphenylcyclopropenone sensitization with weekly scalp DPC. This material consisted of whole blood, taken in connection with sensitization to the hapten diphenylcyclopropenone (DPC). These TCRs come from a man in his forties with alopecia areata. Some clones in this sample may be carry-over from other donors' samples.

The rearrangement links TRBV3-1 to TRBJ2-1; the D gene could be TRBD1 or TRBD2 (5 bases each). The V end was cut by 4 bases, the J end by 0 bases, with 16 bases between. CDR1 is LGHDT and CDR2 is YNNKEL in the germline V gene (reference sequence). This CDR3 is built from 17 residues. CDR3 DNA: TGTGCCAGCAGCCTGACTGGGTGGGGGAGCTCCTACAATGAGCAGTTCTTC. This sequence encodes CASSLTGWGSSYNEQFF.

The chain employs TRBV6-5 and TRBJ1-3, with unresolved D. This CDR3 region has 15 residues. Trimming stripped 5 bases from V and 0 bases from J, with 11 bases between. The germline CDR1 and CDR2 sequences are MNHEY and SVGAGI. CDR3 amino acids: CASSPGTSSGNTIYF. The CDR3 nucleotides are TGTGCCAGCAGTCCGGGAACAAGCTCTGGAAACACCATATATTTT.

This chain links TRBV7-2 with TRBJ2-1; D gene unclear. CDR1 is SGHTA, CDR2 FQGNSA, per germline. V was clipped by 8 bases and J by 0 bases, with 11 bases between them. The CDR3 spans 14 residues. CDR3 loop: CASGEGYSYNEQFF. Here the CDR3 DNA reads TGTGCCAGCGGTGAAGGGTACTCCTACAATGAGCAGTTCTTC.

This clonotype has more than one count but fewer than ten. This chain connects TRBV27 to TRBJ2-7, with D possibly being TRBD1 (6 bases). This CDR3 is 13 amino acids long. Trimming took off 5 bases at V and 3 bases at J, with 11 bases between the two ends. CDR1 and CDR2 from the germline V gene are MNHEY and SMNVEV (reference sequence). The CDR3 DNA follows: TGTGCCAGCAGTCGGGACACCAACTACGAGCAGTACTTC. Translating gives CASSRDTNYEQYF.

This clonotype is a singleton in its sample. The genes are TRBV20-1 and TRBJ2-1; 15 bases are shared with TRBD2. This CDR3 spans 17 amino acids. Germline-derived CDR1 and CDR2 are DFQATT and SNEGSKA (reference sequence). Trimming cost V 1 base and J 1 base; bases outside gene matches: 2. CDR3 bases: TGCAGTGCTAGAGGGGGACTAGCGGGAGGTTCCTACAATGAGCAGTTCTTC. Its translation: CSARGGLAGGSYNEQFF.

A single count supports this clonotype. This CDR3 is CASSQDRVRMEQYF. CDR3 DNA sequence: TGTGCCAGCAGCCAGGACAGGGTGAGGATGGAGCAGTACTTC. The chain uses TRBV7-9 and TRBJ2-7, with 8 positions matching TRBD1. Trimming cost V 5 bases and J 7 bases; bases outside gene matches: 10. The germline V gene has CDR1 SEHNR and CDR2 FQNEAQ (reference sequence). This CDR3 comprises 14 residues. Filled out from reference TRBV7-9 and TRBJ2-7, the complete variable domain reads DTGVSQNPRHKITKRGQNVTFRCDPISEHNRLYWYRQTLGQGPEFLTYFQNEAQLEKSRLLSDRFSAERPKGSFSTLEIQRTEQGDSAMYLCASSQDRVRMEQYFGPGTRLTVT.

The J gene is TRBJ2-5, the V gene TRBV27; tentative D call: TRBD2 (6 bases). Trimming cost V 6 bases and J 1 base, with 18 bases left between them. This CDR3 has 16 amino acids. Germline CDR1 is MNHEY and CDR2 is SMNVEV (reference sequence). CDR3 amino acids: CASSGGAQRPQETQYF. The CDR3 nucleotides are TGTGCCAGCAGCGGCGGGGCCCAGAGGCCCCAAGAGACCCAGTACTTC.

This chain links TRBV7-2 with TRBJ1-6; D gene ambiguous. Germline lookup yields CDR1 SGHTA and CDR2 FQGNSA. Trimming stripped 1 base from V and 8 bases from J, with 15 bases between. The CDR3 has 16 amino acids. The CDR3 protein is CASSLVTSPVYSPLHF. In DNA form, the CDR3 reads TGTGCCAGCAGCTTAGTCACGTCTCCCGTTTATTCACCCCTCCACTTT.

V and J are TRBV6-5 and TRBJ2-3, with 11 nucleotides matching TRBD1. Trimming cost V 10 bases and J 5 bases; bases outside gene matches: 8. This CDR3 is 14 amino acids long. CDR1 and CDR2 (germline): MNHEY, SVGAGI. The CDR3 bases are TGTGCCACTTCTGGACAGGGGGCTGTAGATACGCAGTATTTT. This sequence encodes CATSGQGAVDTQYF.

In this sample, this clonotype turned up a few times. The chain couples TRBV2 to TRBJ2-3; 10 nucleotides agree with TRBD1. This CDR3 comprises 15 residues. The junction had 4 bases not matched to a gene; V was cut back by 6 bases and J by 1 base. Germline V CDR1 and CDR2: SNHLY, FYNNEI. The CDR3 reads CASRRQGARTDTQYF. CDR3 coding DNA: TGTGCCAGCAGGAGACAGGGGGCCCGCACAGATACGCAGTATTTT.

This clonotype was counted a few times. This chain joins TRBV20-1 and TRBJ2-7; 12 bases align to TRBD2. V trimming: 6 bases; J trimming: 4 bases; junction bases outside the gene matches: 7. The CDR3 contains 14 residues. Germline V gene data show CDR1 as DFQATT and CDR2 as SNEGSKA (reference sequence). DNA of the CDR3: TGCAGTGCCGTCGCCGGGACTAGCGGGTACGAGCAGTACTTC. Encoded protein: CSAVAGTSGYEQYF.

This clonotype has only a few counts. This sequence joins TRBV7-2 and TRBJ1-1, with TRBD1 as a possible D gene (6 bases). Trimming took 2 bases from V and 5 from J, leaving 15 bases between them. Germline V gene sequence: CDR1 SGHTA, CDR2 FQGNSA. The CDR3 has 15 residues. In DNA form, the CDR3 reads TGTGCCAGCAGCTTAAGAGGACAGTCGTGGACTGAAGCTTTCTTT. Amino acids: CASSLRGQSWTEAFF.

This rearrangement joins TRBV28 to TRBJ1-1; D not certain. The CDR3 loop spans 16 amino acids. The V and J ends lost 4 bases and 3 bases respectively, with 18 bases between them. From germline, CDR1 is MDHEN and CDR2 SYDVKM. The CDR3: CASSSERPLLDTEAFF. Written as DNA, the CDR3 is TGTGCCAGCAGTTCCGAGAGACCCCTTTTAGACACTGAAGCTTTCTTT.

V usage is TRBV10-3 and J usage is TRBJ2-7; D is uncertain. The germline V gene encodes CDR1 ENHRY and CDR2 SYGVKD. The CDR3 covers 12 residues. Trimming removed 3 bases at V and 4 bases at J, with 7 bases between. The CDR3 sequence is CAISDMGYEQYF. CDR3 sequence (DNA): TGTGCCATCAGTGATATGGGGTACGAGCAGTACTTC.

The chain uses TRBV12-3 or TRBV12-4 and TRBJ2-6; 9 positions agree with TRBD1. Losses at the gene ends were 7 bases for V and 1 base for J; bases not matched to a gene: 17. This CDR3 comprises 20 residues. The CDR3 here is CASKPGRQGVIHSGANVLTF. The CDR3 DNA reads TGTGCCAGCAAGCCCGGTAGACAGGGGGTAATTCATTCTGGGGCCAACGTCCTGACTTTC.

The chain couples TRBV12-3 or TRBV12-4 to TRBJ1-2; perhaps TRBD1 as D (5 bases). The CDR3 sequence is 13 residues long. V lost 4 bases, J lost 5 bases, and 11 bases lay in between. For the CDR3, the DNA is TGTGCCAGCAGTTATGGGGGAGGATATGGCTACACCTTC. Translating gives CASSYGGGYGYTF.

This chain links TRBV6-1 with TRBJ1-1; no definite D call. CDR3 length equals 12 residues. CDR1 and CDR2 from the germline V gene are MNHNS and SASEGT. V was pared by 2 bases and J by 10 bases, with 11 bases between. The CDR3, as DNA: TGTGCCAGCAGTGAACGACCAAGTTCAGCTTTCTTT. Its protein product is CASSERPSSAFF.

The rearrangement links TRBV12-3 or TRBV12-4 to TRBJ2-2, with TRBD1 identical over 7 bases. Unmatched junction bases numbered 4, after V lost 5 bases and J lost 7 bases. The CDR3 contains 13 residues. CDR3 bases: TGTGCCAGCAGTCAGGGGGTGGGCGGGGAGCTGTTTTTT. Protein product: CASSQGVGGELFF.

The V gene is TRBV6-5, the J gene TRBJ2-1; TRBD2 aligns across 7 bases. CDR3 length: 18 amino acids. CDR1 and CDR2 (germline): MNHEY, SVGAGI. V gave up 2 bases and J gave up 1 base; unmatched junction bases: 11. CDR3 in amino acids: CASSYQVGGSASYNEQFF. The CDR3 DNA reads TGTGCCAGCAGTTACCAGGTGGGCGGGAGCGCTTCCTACAATGAGCAGTTCTTC.

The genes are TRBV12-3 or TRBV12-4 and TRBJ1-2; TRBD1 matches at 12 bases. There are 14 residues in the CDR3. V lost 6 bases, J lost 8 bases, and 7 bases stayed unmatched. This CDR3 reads CASSPGQGAGGYTF. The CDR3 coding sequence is TGTGCCAGCAGCCCGGGACAGGGGGCGGGCGGCTACACCTTC.

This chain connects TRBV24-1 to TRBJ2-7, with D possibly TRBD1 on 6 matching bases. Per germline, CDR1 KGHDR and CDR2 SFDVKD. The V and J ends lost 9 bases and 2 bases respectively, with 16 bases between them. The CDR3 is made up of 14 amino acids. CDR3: CATGKDSSPYEQYF. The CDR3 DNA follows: TGTGCCACCGGGAAGGACAGCTCACCCTACGAGCAGTACTTC.

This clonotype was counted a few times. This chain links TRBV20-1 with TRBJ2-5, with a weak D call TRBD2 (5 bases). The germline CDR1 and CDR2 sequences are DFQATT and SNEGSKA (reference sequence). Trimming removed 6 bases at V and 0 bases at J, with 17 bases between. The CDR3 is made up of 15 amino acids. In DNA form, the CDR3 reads TGCAGTGCCAGCCCTGTCGGAGGTTACCAAGAGACCCAGTACTTC. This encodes CSASPVGGYQETQYF.